This entry is about one T cell receptor (beta chain). Other DNA sequences in this sample translate to the same CDR3. The repertoire was sequenced with immunoSEQ multiplex PCR; TCRdb's copy has only in-frame clones and lacks some. Seen here are 2,500,000 or so clones, 85% to 95% observed once, and the top ten hold 0.37%. Trimming removed 0 bases from V and 4 bases from J, with 8 bases in between. Germline V gene sequence: CDR1 SGDLS, CDR2 YYNGEE. The CDR3 contains 15 residues. These data are taken from a study of shared clonotypes between healthy human individuals. This rearrangement joins TRBV9 to TRBJ2-6, with a weak D call TRBD1 (5 bases). The clonotype originates from a man in his late teens or twenties in good health. Some clones in this sample may be carry-over from other donors' samples. Material for sequencing was naive CD4+ T cells from PBMCs. Subset meaning: CD45RA+ positively selected. In DNA form, the CDR3 reads TGTGCCAGCAGCGTAGGTGGGGCCGGGGCCAACGTCCTGACTTTC. This codes for CASSVGGAGANVLTF.